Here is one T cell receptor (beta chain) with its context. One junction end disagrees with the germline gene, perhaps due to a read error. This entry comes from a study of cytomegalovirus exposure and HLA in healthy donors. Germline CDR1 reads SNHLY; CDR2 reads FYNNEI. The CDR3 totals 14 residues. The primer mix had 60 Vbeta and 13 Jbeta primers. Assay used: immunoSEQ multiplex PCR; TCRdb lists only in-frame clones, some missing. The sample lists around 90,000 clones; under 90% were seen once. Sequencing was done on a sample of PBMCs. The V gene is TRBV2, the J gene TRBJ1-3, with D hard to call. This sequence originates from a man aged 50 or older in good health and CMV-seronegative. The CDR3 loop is CASSEGLSGNTIYF. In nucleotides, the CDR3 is TGTGCCAGCAGCGAAGGGCTCTCTGGAAACACCATATATTTT.